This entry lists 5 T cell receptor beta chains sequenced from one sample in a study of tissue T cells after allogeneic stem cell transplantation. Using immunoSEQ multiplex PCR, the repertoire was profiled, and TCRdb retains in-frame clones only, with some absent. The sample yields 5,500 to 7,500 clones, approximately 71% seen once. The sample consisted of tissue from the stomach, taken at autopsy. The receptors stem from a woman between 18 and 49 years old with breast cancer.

CDR3: CASSRMGLTDTQYF. In DNA form, the CDR3 reads TGTGCCAGTAGTCGCATGGGGTTAACAGATACGCAGTATTTT. The chain joins TRBV19 to TRBJ2-3; D unclear. Looked up from germline, CDR1 is LNHDA and CDR2 is SQIVND (reference sequence). V was clipped by 5 bases and J by 3 bases, with 12 bases between them. The length of the CDR3 is 14 residues.

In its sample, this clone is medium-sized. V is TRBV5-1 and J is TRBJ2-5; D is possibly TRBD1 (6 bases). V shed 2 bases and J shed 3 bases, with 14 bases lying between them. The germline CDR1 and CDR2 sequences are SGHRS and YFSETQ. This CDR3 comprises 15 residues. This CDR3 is CASSFYRAKEETQYF. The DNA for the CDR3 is TGCGCCAGCAGCTTCTACAGGGCGAAGGAAGAGACCCAGTACTTC.

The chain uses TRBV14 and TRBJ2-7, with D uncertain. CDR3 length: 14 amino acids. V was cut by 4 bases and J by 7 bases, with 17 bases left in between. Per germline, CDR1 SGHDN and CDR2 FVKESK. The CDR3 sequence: CASSLRHGHREQYF. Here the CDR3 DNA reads TGTGCCAGCAGCCTCCGGCACGGCCACCGGGAGCAGTACTTC. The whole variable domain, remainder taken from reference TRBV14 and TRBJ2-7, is EAGVTQFPSHSVIEKGQTVTLRCDPISGHDNLYWYRRVMGKEIKFLLHFVKESKQDESGMPNNRFLAERTGGTYSTLKVQPAELEDSGVYFCASSLRHGHREQYFGPGTRLTVT.

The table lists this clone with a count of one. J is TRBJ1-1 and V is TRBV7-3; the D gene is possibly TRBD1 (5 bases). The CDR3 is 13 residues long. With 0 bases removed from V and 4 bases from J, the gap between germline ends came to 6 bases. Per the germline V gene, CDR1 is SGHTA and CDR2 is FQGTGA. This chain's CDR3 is CASSLTQGTEAFF. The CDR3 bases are TGTGCCAGCAGCTTAACGCAGGGCACTGAAGCTTTCTTT.

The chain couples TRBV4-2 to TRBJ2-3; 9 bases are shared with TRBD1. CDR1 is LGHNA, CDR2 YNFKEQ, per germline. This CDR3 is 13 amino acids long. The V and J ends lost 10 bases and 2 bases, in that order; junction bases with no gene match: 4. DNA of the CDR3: TGTGCCACTAGACAGGGGGTCACAGATACGCAGTATTTT. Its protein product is CATRQGVTDTQYF.